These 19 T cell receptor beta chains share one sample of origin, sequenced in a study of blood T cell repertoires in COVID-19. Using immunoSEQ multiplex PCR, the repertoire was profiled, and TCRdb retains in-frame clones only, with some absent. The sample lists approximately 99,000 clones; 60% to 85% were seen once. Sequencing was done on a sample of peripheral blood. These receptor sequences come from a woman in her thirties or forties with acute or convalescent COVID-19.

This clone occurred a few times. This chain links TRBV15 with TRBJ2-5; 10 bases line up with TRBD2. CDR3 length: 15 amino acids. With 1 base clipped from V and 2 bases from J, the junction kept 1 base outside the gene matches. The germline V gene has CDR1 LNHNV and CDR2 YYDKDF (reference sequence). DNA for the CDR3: TGTGCCACCAGCAGAGCGACTAGCGGGCAAGAGACCCAGTACTTC. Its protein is CATSRATSGQETQYF.

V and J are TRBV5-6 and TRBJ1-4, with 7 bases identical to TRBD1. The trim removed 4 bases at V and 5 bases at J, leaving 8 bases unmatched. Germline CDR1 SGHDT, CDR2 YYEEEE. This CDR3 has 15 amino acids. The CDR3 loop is CASSPTGTENEKLFF. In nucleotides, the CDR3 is TGTGCCAGCAGCCCAACCGGGACAGAGAATGAAAAACTGTTTTTT.

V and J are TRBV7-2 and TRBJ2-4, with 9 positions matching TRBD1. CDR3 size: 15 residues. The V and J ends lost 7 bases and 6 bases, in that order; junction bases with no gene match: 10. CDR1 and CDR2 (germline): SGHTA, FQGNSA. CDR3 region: CASTIQQGAGNIQYF. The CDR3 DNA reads TGTGCCAGCACAATCCAACAGGGGGCGGGAAACATTCAGTACTTC.

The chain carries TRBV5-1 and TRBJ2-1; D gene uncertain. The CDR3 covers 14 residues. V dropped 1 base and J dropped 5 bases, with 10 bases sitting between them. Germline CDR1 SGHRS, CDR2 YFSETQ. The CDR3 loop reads CASSLLSDNNEQFF. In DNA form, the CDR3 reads TGCGCCAGCAGCTTGCTCAGTGACAACAATGAGCAGTTCTTC.

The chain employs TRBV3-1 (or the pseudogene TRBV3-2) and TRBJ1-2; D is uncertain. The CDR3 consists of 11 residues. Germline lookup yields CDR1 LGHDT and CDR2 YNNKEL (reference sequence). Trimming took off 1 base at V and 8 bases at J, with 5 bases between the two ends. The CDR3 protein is CASSQGHGYTF. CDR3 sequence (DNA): TGTGCCAGCAGCCAAGGGCACGGCTACACCTTC.

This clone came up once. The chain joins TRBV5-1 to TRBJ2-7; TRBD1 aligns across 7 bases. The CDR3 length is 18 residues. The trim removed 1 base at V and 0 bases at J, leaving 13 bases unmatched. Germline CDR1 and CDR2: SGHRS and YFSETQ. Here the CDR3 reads CASSLLGQARGFSYEQYF. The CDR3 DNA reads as TGCGCCAGCAGCTTGCTTGGACAGGCCAGAGGCTTCTCCTACGAGCAGTACTTC.

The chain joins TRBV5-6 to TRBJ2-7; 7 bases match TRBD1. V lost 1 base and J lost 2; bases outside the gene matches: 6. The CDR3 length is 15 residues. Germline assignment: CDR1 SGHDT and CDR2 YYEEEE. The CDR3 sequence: CASSLLTGYPYEQYF. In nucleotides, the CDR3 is TGTGCCAGCAGCTTGCTGACAGGGTACCCCTACGAGCAGTACTTC.

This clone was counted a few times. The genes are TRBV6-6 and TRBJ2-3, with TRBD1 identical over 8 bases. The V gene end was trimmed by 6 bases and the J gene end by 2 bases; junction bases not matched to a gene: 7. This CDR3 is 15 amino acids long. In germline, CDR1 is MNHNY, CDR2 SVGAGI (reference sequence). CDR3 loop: CASRNTGGITDTQYF. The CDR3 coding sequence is TGTGCCAGCAGGAATACAGGGGGAATCACAGATACGCAGTATTTT.

In DNA, the CDR3 is TGTGCCAGCAGTTATGCGGGGAGCTCCTACAATGAGCAGTTCTTC. Protein sequence: CASSYAGSSYNEQFF. This sequence joins TRBV6-5 and TRBJ2-1; the D gene is possibly TRBD2 (6 bases). Germline values: CDR1 MNHEY, CDR2 SVGAGI. V lost 3 bases, J lost 0 bases, and 9 bases lay in between. The CDR3 runs 15 residues.

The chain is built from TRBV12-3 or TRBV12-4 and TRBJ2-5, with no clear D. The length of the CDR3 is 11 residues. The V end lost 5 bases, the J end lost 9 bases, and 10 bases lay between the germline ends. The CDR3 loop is CASSRNRAQYF. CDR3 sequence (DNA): TGTGCCAGCAGTCGAAACCGGGCCCAGTACTTC.

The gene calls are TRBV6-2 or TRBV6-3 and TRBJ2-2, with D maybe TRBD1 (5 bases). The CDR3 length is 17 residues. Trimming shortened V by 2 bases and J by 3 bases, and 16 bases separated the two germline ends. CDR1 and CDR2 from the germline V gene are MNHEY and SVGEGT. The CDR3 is CASSYPVQLGDTGELFF. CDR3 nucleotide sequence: TGTGCCAGCAGTTACCCTGTTCAGTTAGGGGACACCGGGGAGCTGTTTTTT.

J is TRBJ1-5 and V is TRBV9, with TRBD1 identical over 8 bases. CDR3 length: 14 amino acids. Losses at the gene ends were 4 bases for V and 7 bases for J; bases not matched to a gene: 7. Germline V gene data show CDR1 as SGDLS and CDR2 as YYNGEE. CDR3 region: CASSPGQGKQPQHF. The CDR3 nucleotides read TGTGCCAGCAGCCCTGGACAGGGAAAACAGCCCCAGCATTTT.

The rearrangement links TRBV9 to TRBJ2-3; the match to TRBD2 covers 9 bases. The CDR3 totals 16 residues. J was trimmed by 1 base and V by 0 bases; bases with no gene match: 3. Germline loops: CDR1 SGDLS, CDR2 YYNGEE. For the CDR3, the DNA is TGTGCCAGCAGCGTAGGTGCGGGAGGGGGCACAGATACGCAGTATTTT. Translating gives CASSVGAGGGTDTQYF.

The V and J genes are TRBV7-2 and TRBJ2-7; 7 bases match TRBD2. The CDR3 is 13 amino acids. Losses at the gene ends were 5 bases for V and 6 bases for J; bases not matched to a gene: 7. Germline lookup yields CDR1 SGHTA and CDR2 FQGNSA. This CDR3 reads CASSLGGRGEQYF. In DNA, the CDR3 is TGTGCCAGCAGCCTGGGGGGGAGGGGCGAGCAGTACTTC.

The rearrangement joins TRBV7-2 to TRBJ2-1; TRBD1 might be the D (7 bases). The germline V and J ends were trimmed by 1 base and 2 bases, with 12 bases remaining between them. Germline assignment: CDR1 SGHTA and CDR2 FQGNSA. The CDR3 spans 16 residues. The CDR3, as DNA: TGTGCCAGCAGCTTAGGATCAGGGGGGCCCTACAATGAGCAGTTCTTC. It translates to CASSLGSGGPYNEQFF.

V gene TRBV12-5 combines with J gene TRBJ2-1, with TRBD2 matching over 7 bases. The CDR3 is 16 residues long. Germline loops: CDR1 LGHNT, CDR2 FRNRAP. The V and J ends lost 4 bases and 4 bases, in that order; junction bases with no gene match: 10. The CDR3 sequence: CASGSPSTSLYNEQFF. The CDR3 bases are TGTGCTAGTGGTTCACCTTCGACTAGCCTGTACAATGAGCAGTTCTTC.

Here the CDR3 reads CATTSRSRGFAEQYF. As DNA, the CDR3 is TGTGCCACCACCTCGAGGAGTAGAGGGTTCGCCGAGCAGTACTTC. The rearrangement links TRBV15 to TRBJ2-7; a possible D gene is TRBD2 (5 bases). Germline assignment: CDR1 LNHNV and CDR2 YYDKDF (reference sequence). The V end lost 7 bases, the J end lost 6 bases, and 22 bases lay between the germline ends. The CDR3 runs 15 residues.

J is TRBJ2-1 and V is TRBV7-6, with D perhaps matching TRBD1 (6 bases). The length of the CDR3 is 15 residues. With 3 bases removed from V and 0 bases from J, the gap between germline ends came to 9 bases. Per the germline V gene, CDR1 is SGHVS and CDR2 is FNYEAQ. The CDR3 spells CASSFQGSSYNEQFF. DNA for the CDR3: TGTGCCAGCAGCTTTCAGGGGAGCTCCTACAATGAGCAGTTCTTC.

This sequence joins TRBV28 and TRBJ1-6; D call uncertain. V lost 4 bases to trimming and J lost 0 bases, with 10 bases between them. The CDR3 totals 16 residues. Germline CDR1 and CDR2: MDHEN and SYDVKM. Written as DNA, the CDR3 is TGTGCCAGCAGTTCCCCGCGGAGCTCCTATAATTCACCCCTCCACTTT. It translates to CASSSPRSSYNSPLHF.